This TCR beta chain was sequenced during a study of blood T cells in healthy people across ages. Overall study results and limits: Aged donors had fewer naive CD4+ cells and lower diversity than long-lived donors.

Primers used in a second PCR of about 7 to 12 cycles were a sample-barcoded 5' primer and a J-beta primer mix. TCRdb independently ran MiXCR on the 5' RACE reads; one entry per CDR3 protein. This sample yields about 1.8 million distinct CDR3 sequences, of which about 50% are seen a single time; 2% to 2.5% belongs to the top ten. This clonotype was seen at least ten times. The antigen is unknown. The CDR3 length is 15 residues. V shed 4 bases, J shed 8 bases, and the junction held 9 bases outside the gene matches. CDR1 MNHEY and CDR2 SVGAGI come from the germline V gene. What was sequenced was blood. The source of this sequence is a woman aged 40-49 years in good health. The chain is built from TRBV6-5 and TRBJ2-4, with 9 bases fitting TRBD2. CDR3 nucleotides: TGTGCCAGCAGTTCCCTCCCTAGCGGGGTAGACATTCAGTACTTC. Translation: CASSSLPSGVDIQYF.